Detailed here is one TCR beta chain. The antigen remains unidentified. The sample is drawn from a study of OX40 agonist ivuxolimab in advanced cancers. Study in general: Clinicians treated patients with ivuxolimab, an agonistic anti-OX40 (CD134) antibody. Of mixed ages from about 20 to 80 and averaging 60 years, the group was around 78% male. Partial responses occurred in Three dose-escalation patients, one with hepatocellular carcinoma and two with cutaneous melanoma.

Germline V gene data show CDR1 as SGHTA and CDR2 as FQGNSA. The V end lost 3 bases, the J end lost 0 bases, and 5 bases lay between the germline ends. This CDR3 is built from 13 residues. Assay used: immunoSEQ multiplex PCR; TCRdb lists only in-frame clones, some missing. The sample consists of almost 80,000 clones, 70% to 90% of them appearing once. Study outcomes and limitations: More expanded clones were seen, on average, in CD8+ T cells than in CD4+.

The sample in question was CD4+ or CD8+ T cells sorted from blood, obtained in a trial of the OX40 agonist ivuxolimab. The sequence came from an adult with an advanced solid tumor such as melanoma, head and neck, liver or kidney cancer. The chain joins TRBV7-2 to TRBJ1-1; D remains ambiguous. CDR3 loop: CASSLPVNTEAFF. The CDR3 DNA sequence: TGTGCCAGCAGCTTGCCGGTGAACACTGAAGCTTTCTTT.